This T cell receptor (beta chain) came from a study of early T cells in non-severe SARS-CoV-2 infection. Study information: Sequenced bulk RNA came from whole blood that was unsorted, and chains were unpaired.

Individually, cDNA molecules had unique molecular identifiers attached to them. Via MiXCR, TCRdb re-called the 5' RACE reads, giving one row per CDR3 protein. The table lists about 40,000 distinct CDR3 sequences, over 5% of them singletons. Study observations and caveats: Comparison of clonotypes with VDJdb favored anti-spike CD8 responses while missing private and CD4 specificities.

A word on this clonotype: What it binds is unknown.

Germline CDR1 is MDHEN and CDR2 is SYDVKM. Trimming removed 5 bases from V and 6 bases from J, with 7 bases in between. The CDR3 is 12 residues long. Specimen: whole blood, collected at baseline. The rearrangement uses TRBV28 and TRBJ2-2; D not certain. The sequence was collected from an adult who was a healthcare worker with PCR-confirmed SARS-CoV-2 infection or an uninfected control (not recorded which). The CDR3 DNA is TGTGCCAGCAGTGCGTGGGCCGGGGAGCTGTTTTTT. It is translated as CASSAWAGELFF.